Following are 4 T cell receptor beta chains from one sample sequenced in a study of identical twins. TCRdb ran MiXCR on the 5' RACE reads and lists one entry per CDR3 protein. The sample carries some 600,000 distinct CDR3 sequences, under 8.5% recorded once. These sequences were also reported in another study, on yellow fever vaccine responses in identical twins.

The material sequenced was PBMCs. Source of these receptors: a woman younger than 35 in good health.

The table lists this clonotype with many counts. The CDR3 DNA is TGTGCCAGCAGCTTAGTGGGGGATGGAAACACCATATATTTT. It yields the protein CASSLVGDGNTIYF. V and J are TRBV7-8 and TRBJ1-3; tentative D call: TRBD1 (5 bases). Germline assignment: CDR1 SGHVS and CDR2 FQNEAQ. Trimming pared 1 base from V and 3 bases from J, leaving 7 bases between. This CDR3 has 14 residues.

The genes are TRBV27 and TRBJ2-5, with 9 bases matching TRBD1. The CDR3 is 14 amino acids. Unmatched junction bases numbered 10, after V lost 7 bases and J lost 7 bases. In germline, CDR1 is MNHEY, CDR2 SMNVEV (reference sequence). The CDR3 reads CASTSGQGVGTQYF. The DNA of the CDR3 is TGTGCCAGCACCTCGGGACAGGGTGTGGGGACCCAGTACTTC.

The chain couples TRBV28 to TRBJ2-1; 9 bases fit TRBD1. The V gene end was trimmed by 5 bases and the J gene end by 3 bases; junction bases not matched to a gene: 11. The V gene's germline CDR1 is MDHEN and CDR2 SYDVKM. The CDR3 contains 17 residues. In DNA, the CDR3 is TGTGCCAGCAGTACTCGACAGGGGGTAATTTACTACAATGAGCAGTTCTTC. Amino acids: CASSTRQGVIYYNEQFF. Using reference TRBV28 and TRBJ2-1 for the parts outside the CDR3, the full variable domain is DVKVTQSSRYLVKRTGEKVFLECVQDMDHENMFWYRQDPGLGLRLIYFSYDVKMKEKGDIPEGYSVSREKKERFSLILESASTNQTSMYLCASSTRQGVIYYNEQFFGPGTRLTVL.

The V call is TRBV6-2 or TRBV6-3, the J call TRBJ2-5; possibly TRBD2 for D (5 bases). There are 16 residues in the CDR3. Germline V CDR1 and CDR2: MNHEY, SVGEGT. The ends were cut back, 6 bases at V and 3 bases at J, with 20 bases in the middle. CDR3 DNA sequence: TGTGCCAGCAGCACCGCCCCGGGTGGGAGAAAAGAGACCCAGTACTTC. Translation: CASSTAPGGRKETQYF.